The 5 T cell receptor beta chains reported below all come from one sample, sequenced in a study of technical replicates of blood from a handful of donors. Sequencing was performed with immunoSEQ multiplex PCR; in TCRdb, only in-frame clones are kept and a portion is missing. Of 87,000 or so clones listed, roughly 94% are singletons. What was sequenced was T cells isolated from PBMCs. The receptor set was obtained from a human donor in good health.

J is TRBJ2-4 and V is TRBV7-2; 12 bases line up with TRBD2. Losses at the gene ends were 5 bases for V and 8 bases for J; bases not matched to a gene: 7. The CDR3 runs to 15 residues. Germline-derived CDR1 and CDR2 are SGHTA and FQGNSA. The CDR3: CASSPTSGRSDIQYF. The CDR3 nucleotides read TGTGCCAGCAGCCCAACTAGCGGGAGGTCGGACATTCAGTACTTC.

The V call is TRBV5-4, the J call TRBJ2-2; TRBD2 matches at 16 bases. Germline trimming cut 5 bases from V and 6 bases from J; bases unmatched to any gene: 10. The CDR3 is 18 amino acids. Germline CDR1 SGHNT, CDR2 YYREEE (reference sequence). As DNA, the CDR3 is TGTGCCAGCAGTATTCTACCGGGACTAGCGGGAGGGGCCGGGGAGCTGTTTTTT. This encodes CASSILPGLAGGAGELFF.

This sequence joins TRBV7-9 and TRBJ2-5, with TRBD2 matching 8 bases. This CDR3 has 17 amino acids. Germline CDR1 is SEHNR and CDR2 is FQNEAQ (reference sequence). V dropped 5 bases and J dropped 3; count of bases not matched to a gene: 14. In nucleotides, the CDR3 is TGTGCCAGCAGCGCGCCGAAGTTTAGGGGACTAGAAGAGACCCAGTACTTC. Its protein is CASSAPKFRGLEETQYF. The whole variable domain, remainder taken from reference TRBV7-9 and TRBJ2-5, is DTGVSQNPRHKITKRGQNVTFRCDPISEHNRLYWYRQTLGQGPEFLTYFQNEAQLEKSRLLSDRFSAERPKGSFSTLEIQRTEQGDSAMYLCASSAPKFRGLEETQYFGPGTRLLVL.

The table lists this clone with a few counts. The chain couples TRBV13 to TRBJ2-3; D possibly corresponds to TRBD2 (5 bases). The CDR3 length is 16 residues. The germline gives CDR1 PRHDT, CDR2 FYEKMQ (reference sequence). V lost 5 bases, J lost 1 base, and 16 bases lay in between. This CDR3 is CASSDGGGYGTDTQYF. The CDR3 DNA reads TGTGCCAGCAGCGACGGCGGAGGCTATGGCACAGATACGCAGTATTTT.

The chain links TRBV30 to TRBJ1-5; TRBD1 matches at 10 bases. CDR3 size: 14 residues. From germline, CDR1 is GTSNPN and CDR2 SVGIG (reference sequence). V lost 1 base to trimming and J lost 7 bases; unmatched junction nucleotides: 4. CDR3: CAWSGDRGYQPQHF. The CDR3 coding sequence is TGTGCCTGGAGTGGGGACAGGGGATACCAGCCCCAGCATTTT.